The subject of this entry is one T cell receptor beta chain. The source of the sample is a study of blood T cell repertoires in COVID-19. This CDR3 is 18 amino acids long. Per germline, CDR1 MNHEY and CDR2 SMNVEV (reference sequence). With 5 bases clipped from V and 2 bases from J, the junction kept 15 bases outside the gene matches. Per the study methods: Estimation of nucleated cell counts was performed using reference gene primer amplification. Using immunoSEQ multiplex PCR, the repertoire was profiled, and TCRdb retains in-frame clones only, with some absent. V, J and clone size are taken as reported in that table, and D and trimming were inferred from the DNA itself. The sample shows 220,000 or so clones, 90% of them seen only once.

What was sequenced was PBMCs or T cells enriched from blood (not recorded which). The sequence came from a man younger than 40 who had been exposed to COVID-19. The J gene is TRBJ2-7, the V gene TRBV27, with TRBD1 identical over 10 bases. CDR3 sequence: CASSLRGPTGTGAYEQYF. CDR3 nucleotide sequence: TGTGCCAGCAGTCTTAGGGGACCCACCGGGACAGGGGCCTACGAGCAGTACTTC.